This TCR beta chain was sequenced during a study of OX40 agonist ivuxolimab in advanced cancers. Some background on the complete study: Ivuxolimab was a fully human IgG2 agonistic monoclonal antibody targeting the costimulatory receptor OX40 (CD134). In the dose-escalation cohort, 70% to 85% of patients were male, and the mean age was 60 years with a range of roughly 23 to 79. Patients were allowed to have had prior anti-PD-1, anti-PD-L1 or anti-CTLA-4 therapy, and 40% of the dose-escalation patients had previously received checkpoint inhibitors. Of the roughly 52 dose-escalation patients, hepatocellular carcinoma was present in approximately 20, melanoma in roughly 15, renal cell carcinoma in 9 and head and neck cancer in 9. The purpose of peripheral TCRbeta sequencing was to test whether ivuxolimab changed TCR sequence diversity and led to clonal T-cell expansion. Intravenous ivuxolimab was administered to patients every 2 weeks at six dose levels: 0.01, 0.1, 0.3, 1.5, 3 and 10 mg/kg. Partial responses were achieved by three dose-escalation patients, of whom one had hepatocellular carcinoma and two had cutaneous melanoma. The paper reports the monotherapy dose-escalation portion (N of about 54 patients) of the phase I ivuxolimab trial. Summary of the overall study and its limitations: The antigen specificity of the clonally expanded peripheral T cells was not determined. At doses of 0.1 to 3.0 mg/kg, clonal expansion of both CD4+ and CD8+ T cells in blood was seen between baseline and week 6. Low levels of normalized T-cell clonal expansion were also seen in some patients who did not respond. In the 0.1-3.0 mg/kg groups, partial responders were among the patients with the lowest normalized peripheral clonal expansion, particularly in CD8+ T cells. After ivuxolimab, CD8+ T cells had more expanded clones than CD4+ T cells on average.

Genomic DNA was isolated from the sorted cells so that the TCRbeta CDR3 region could be sequenced. The immunoSEQ Assay was used to sequence the TCRbeta CDR3 regions. TCRdb took over this immuneACCESS table, retaining in-frame rearrangements with V and J assigned. Such tables are incomplete; in checked studies, under half of the missing clones stem from an unresolved V gene, and the remainder is unexplained. Recorded for this sample are roughly 60,000 clones; roughly 82% of them occurred a single time. In total, the top ten clones hold roughly 3% of the sample. The trial excluded patients who had a history of autoimmune disease or who were on systemic immunosuppression. In every dose cohort, peripheral blood was drawn for TCR sequencing at baseline, cycle 4 day 1, and cycle 7 day 1. The samples were taken from a phase I, first-in-human, multicenter, open-label dose-escalation trial of ivuxolimab. Adults with locally advanced or metastatic melanoma, renal cell, hepatocellular, or head and neck squamous cell carcinoma were enrolled in the trial. Before TCR sequencing, CD4+ T cells and CD8+ T cells from peripheral blood were sorted into separate populations.

The trim is 4 bases for V and 13 bases for J, with a gap of 20 bases between the germline ends. The CDR3 spans 14 residues, from the cysteine through the phenylalanine. Here the CDR3 DNA is all that survives: 42 bases in frame from base 1. CDR1 and CDR2 are read off the germline V gene (reference sequence) as MNHEY and SMNVEV. Comment on this clone: There is no known antigen for this receptor. Per-base qualities were not stored, and no clone one base away is much larger.

The sample here was CD4+ or CD8+ T cells sorted from blood, taken in a trial of the OX40 agonist ivuxolimab. The source is an adult with an advanced solid tumor such as melanoma, head and neck, liver or kidney cancer. The sequence joins TRBV27 to TRBJ2-1, and the D gene may be TRBD1, 6 bases matching. DNA sequence: TGTGCCAGCAGTTCCACTCCCATGGGGGCCATACAGTTCTTC. This encodes CASSSTPMGAIQFF.